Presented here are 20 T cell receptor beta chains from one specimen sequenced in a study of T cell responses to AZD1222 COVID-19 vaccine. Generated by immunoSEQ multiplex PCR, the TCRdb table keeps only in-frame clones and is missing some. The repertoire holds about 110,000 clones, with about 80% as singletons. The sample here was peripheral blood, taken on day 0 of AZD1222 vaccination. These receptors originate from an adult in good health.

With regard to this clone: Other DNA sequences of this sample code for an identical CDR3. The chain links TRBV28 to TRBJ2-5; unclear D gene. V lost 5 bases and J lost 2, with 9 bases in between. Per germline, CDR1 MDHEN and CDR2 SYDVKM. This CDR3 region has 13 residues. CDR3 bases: TGTGCCAGCAGTGTGGGCCTTCAAGAGACCCAGTACTTC. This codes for CASSVGLQETQYF.

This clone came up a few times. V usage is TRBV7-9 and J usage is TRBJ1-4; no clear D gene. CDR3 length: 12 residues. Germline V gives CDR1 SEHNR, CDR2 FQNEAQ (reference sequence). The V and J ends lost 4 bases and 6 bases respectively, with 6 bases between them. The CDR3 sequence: CASSSVDEKLFF. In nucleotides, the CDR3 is TGTGCCAGCAGCTCGGTTGATGAAAAACTGTTTTTT. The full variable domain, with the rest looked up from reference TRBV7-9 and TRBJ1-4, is DTGVSQNPRHKITKRGQNVTFRCDPISEHNRLYWYRQTLGQGPEFLTYFQNEAQLEKSRLLSDRFSAERPKGSFSTLEIQRTEQGDSAMYLCASSSVDEKLFFGSGTQLSVL.

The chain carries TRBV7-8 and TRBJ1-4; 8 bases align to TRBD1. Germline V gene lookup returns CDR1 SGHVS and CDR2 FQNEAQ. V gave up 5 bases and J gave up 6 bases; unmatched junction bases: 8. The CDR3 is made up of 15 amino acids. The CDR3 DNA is TGTGCCAGCAGCACATACAGGGGGAACGATGAAAAACTGTTTTTT. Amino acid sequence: CASSTYRGNDEKLFF.

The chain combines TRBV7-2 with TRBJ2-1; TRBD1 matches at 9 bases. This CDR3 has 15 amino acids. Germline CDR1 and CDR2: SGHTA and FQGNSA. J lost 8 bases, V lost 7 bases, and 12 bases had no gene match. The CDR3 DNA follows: TGTGCCAGCAAAAAGGGAGACGGACAGGGGTATGAGCAGTTCTTC. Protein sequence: CASKKGDGQGYEQFF.

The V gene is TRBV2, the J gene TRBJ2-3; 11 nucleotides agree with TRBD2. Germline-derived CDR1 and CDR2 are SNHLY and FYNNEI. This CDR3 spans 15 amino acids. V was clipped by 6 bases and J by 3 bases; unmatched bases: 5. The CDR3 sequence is CASRGTSGGTDTQYF. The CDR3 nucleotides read TGTGCCAGCAGGGGTACTAGCGGGGGAACAGATACGCAGTATTTT.

The CDR3 reads CASSDLGYSSYEQYF. In DNA form, the CDR3 reads TGTGCCAGCAGCGACTTGGGCTACTCCTCCTACGAGCAGTACTTC. The rearrangement links TRBV11-2 to TRBJ2-7, with unresolved D. The germline V gene has CDR1 SGHAT and CDR2 FQNNGV. CDR3 length: 15 amino acids. V gave up 5 bases and J gave up 0 bases, with 14 bases separating them.

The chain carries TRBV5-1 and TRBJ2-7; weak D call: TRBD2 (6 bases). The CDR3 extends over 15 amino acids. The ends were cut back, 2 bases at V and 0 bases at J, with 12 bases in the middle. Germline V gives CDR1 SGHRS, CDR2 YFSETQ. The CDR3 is CASSFDLATSYEQYF. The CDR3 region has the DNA TGCGCCAGCAGCTTCGATCTAGCGACCTCCTACGAGCAGTACTTC.

The CDR3 DNA sequence: TGTGCCAGTAGTCCCACAGGGGGCGCTTATTATGGCTACACCTTC. Translated, it gives CASSPTGGAYYGYTF. This chain links TRBV19 with TRBJ1-2; TRBD1 matches 9 bases. Trimming took 5 bases from V and 5 from J; bases not matched to a gene: 9. The CDR3 covers 15 residues. CDR1 is LNHDA and CDR2 is SQIVND in the germline V gene (reference sequence).

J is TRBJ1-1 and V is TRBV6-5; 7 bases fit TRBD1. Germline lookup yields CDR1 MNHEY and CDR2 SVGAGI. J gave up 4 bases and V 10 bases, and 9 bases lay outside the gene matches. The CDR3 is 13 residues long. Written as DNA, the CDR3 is TGTGCCACCTTCGACAGGGCTAGCACTGAAGCTTTCTTT. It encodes CATFDRASTEAFF.

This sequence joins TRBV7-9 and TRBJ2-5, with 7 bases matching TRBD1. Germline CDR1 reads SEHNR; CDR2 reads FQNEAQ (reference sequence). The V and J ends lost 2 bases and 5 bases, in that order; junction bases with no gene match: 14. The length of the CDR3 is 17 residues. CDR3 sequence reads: CASSLLATGRGRETQYF. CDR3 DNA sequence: TGTGCCAGCAGCTTACTCGCGACAGGGAGAGGCCGGGAGACCCAGTACTTC. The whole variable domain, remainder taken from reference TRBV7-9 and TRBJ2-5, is DTGVSQNPRHKITKRGQNVTFRCDPISEHNRLYWYRQTLGQGPEFLTYFQNEAQLEKSRLLSDRFSAERPKGSFSTLEIQRTEQGDSAMYLCASSLLATGRGRETQYFGPGTRLLVL.

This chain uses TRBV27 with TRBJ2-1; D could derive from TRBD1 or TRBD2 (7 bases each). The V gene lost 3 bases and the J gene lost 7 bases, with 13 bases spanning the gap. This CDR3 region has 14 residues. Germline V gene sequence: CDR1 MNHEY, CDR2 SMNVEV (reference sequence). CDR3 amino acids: CASSLRQGGNEQFF. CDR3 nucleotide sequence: TGTGCCAGCAGTTTGCGGCAGGGGGGGAATGAGCAGTTCTTC.

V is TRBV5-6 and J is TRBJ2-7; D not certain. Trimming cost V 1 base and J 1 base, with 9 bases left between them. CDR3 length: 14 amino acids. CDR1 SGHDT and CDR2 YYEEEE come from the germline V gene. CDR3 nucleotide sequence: TGTGCCAGCAGCTTGTATCTAGGATCCTACGAGCAGTACTTC. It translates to CASSLYLGSYEQYF.

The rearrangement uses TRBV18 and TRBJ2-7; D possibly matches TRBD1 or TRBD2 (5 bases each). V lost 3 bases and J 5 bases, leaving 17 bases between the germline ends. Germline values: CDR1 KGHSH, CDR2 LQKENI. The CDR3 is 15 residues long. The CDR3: CASSPGTVIGHEQYF. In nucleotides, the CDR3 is TGTGCCAGCTCACCCGGGACCGTAATTGGTCACGAGCAGTACTTC.

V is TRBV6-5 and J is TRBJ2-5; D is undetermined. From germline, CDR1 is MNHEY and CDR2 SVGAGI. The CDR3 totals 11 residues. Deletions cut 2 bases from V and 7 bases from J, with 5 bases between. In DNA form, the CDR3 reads TGTGCCAGCAGTTACGGCGCGACCCAGTACTTC. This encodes CASSYGATQYF.

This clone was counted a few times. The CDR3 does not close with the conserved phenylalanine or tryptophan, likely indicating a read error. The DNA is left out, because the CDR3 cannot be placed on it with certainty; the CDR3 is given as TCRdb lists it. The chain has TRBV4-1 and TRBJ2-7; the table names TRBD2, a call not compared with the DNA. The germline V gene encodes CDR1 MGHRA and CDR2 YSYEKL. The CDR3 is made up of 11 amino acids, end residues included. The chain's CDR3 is CASSQPGVGFS.

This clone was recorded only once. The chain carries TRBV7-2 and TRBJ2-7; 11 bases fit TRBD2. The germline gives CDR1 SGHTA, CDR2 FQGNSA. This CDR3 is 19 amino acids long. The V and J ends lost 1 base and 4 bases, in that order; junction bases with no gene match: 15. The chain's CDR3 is CASSLVSGGAKVERYEQYF. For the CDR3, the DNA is TGTGCCAGCAGCTTAGTTAGCGGGGGGGCCAAAGTGGAGAGATACGAGCAGTACTTC.

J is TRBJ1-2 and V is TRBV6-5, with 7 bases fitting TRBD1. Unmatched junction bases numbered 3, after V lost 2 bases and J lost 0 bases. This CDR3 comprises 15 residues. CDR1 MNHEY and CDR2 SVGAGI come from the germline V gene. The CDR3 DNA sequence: TGTGCCAGCAGTTACGGGGACAGTTCTAACTATGGCTACACCTTC. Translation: CASSYGDSSNYGYTF.

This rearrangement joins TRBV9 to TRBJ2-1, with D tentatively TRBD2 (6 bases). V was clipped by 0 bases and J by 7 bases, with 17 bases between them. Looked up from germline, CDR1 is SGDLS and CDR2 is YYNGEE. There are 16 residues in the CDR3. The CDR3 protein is CASSVAGAPSTNEQFF. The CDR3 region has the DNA TGTGCCAGCAGCGTAGCGGGAGCCCCCTCTACGAATGAGCAGTTCTTC.

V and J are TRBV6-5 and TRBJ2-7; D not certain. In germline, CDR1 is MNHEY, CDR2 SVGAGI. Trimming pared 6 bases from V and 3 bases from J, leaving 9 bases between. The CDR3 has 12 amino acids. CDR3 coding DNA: TGTGCCAGCAGGGCGGTCGACTACGAGCAGTACTTC. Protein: CASRAVDYEQYF.

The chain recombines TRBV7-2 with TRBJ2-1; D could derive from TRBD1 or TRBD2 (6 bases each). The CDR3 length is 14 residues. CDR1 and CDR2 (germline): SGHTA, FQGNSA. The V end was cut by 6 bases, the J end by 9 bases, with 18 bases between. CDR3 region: CASRQSGGWGEQFF. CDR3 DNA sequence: TGTGCCAGCAGGCAGTCCGGGGGCTGGGGTGAGCAGTTCTTC.